This T cell receptor beta chain is from a study of cytomegalovirus exposure and HLA in healthy donors. PCR amplification relied on 60 Vbeta primers (plus 13 Jbeta primers). Sequencing used immunoSEQ multiplex PCR; TCRdb keeps in-frame clones, though not all of them. The profile shows about 170,000 clones, 85% of them singletons. The V and J ends lost 3 bases and 7 bases, in that order; junction bases with no gene match: 8. The CDR3 contains 14 residues. Looked up from germline, CDR1 is SGHDT and CDR2 is YYEEEE. The receptor was derived from a boy younger than 10 in good health and CMV-seronegative. This rearrangement joins TRBV5-6 to TRBJ1-1, with 8 nucleotides matching TRBD1. Material: PBMCs. CDR3 region: CASSSATGVVEAFF. The CDR3 DNA reads as TGTGCCAGCAGCTCGGCGACAGGGGTCGTTGAAGCTTTCTTT.